Below, 23 T cell receptor beta chains from the same sample are listed, as sequenced in a study of blood T cell repertoires in COVID-19. Profiled with immunoSEQ multiplex PCR; TCRdb holds only in-frame clones, not every one. The sample records 150,000 to 200,000 clones, about 80% being singletons. Material for sequencing was peripheral blood. The receptors come from a woman of 80 years or more with acute or convalescent COVID-19.

This sequence joins TRBV5-5 and TRBJ1-5; D is unclear. The CDR3 is 13 amino acids. Trimming took off 0 bases at V and 5 bases at J, with 6 bases between the two ends. The germline V gene encodes CDR1 SGHKS and CDR2 YYEKEE (reference sequence). CDR3 nucleotides: TGTGCCAGCAGCTTGGGAGTATATCAGCCCCAGCATTTT. Its protein is CASSLGVYQPQHF.

The rearrangement links TRBV9 to TRBJ1-6, with TRBD1 matching over 7 bases. Germline CDR1 SGDLS, CDR2 YYNGEE. CDR3 length equals 16 residues. V lost 4 bases, J lost 8 bases, and 12 bases stayed unmatched. This chain's CDR3 is CASSPRGATGYSPLHF. The CDR3 bases are TGTGCCAGCAGCCCGCGAGGGGCGACAGGGTATTCACCCCTCCACTTT.

The rearrangement joins TRBV6-5 to TRBJ2-1, with D uncertain. V gave up 0 bases and J gave up 5 bases, with 5 bases separating them. Germline V gives CDR1 MNHEY, CDR2 SVGAGI. This CDR3 is 13 amino acids long. The CDR3 sequence: CASSYSADNEQFF. For the CDR3, the DNA is TGTGCCAGCAGTTACTCCGCAGACAATGAGCAGTTCTTC.

The rearrangement uses TRBV7-8 and TRBJ2-5; 8 bases align to TRBD2. CDR3 length: 15 amino acids. V lost 6 bases, J lost 0 bases, and 6 bases stayed unmatched. Germline assignment: CDR1 SGHVS and CDR2 FQNEAQ. The CDR3 sequence is CASRLLAGYQETQYF. The DNA of the CDR3 is TGTGCCAGCAGGTTGCTAGCGGGCTACCAAGAGACCCAGTACTTC.

V gene TRBV7-2 combines with J gene TRBJ1-6; D uncertain. Germline V gives CDR1 SGHTA, CDR2 FQGNSA. V was trimmed by 2 bases and J by 6 bases, leaving 11 bases between them. The CDR3 runs to 15 residues. The CDR3 DNA reads as TGTGCCAGCAGCTTAATCGAGGGTGGTAATTCACCCCTCCACTTT. This codes for CASSLIEGGNSPLHF.

This chain links TRBV3-1 (or the pseudogene TRBV3-2) with TRBJ1-2; D is possibly TRBD1 (5 bases). Trimming cost V 3 bases and J 0 bases, with 17 bases left between them. Looked up from germline, CDR1 is LGHDT and CDR2 is YNNKEL (reference sequence). This CDR3 spans 17 amino acids. CDR3 in amino acids: CASSHHGQGPANYGYTF. As DNA, the CDR3 is TGTGCCAGCAGCCACCACGGGCAGGGCCCGGCTAACTATGGCTACACCTTC.

This sequence joins TRBV18 and TRBJ2-7, with 10 bases lining up with TRBD1. V was pared by 3 bases and J by 5 bases, with 10 bases of the junction left unmatched. The CDR3 spans 16 residues. Germline CDR1 and CDR2: KGHSH and LQKENI. This CDR3 is CASSPLGTGVPNEQYF. In DNA form, the CDR3 reads TGTGCCAGCTCACCCCTCGGGACAGGGGTCCCTAACGAGCAGTACTTC.

The chain joins TRBV5-6 to TRBJ2-1; TRBD1 aligns across 7 bases. V trimming: 1 base; J trimming: 3 bases; junction bases outside the gene matches: 4. The germline V gene encodes CDR1 SGHDT and CDR2 YYEEEE. CDR3 length equals 15 residues. CDR3 residues: CASSLLDRRYNEQFF. Written as DNA, the CDR3 is TGTGCCAGCAGCTTGTTGGACAGGCGCTACAATGAGCAGTTCTTC. Supplemented by reference TRBV5-6 and TRBJ2-1, the full variable domain reads DAGVTQSPTHLIKTRGQQVTLRCSPKSGHDTVSWYQQALGQGPQFIFQYYEEEERQRGNFPDRFSGHQFPNYSSELNVNALLLGDSALYLCASSLLDRRYNEQFFGPGTRLTVL.

This clone was picked up a small number of times. V and J are TRBV6-5 and TRBJ1-1, with 10 bases fitting TRBD1. With V trimmed by 5 bases and J by 3 bases, 6 bases remained unmatched. The CDR3 runs to 15 residues. Germline values: CDR1 MNHEY, CDR2 SVGAGI. CDR3 sequence reads: CASSKPGTGDTEAFF. The DNA for the CDR3 is TGTGCCAGCAGTAAGCCCGGGACAGGGGACACTGAAGCTTTCTTT.

The chain has TRBV2 and TRBJ1-6; D is perhaps TRBD1 (5 bases). CDR3 length: 13 amino acids. The ends were cut back, 10 bases at V and 6 bases at J, with 13 bases in the middle. Germline assignment: CDR1 SNHLY and CDR2 FYNNEI. The CDR3 spells CAIQGPINSPLHF. Written as DNA, the CDR3 is TGTGCCATCCAGGGCCCGATTAATTCACCCCTCCACTTT.

The chain is built from TRBV6-5 and TRBJ1-1; no firm D call. This CDR3 spans 15 amino acids. Germline V lookup: CDR1 MNHEY, CDR2 SVGAGI. Trimming shortened V by 6 bases and J by 0 bases, and 14 bases separated the two germline ends. The CDR3 protein is CASRPPGIMNTEAFF. The CDR3 nucleotides are TGTGCCAGCAGACCCCCGGGGATCATGAACACTGAAGCTTTCTTT.

The chain couples TRBV18 to TRBJ1-3; D remains unclear. The CDR3 sequence is 15 residues long. The germline V gene encodes CDR1 KGHSH and CDR2 LQKENI. V was trimmed by 2 bases and J by 0 bases, leaving 8 bases between them. The chain's CDR3 is CASSPDILSGNTIYF. The CDR3 DNA is TGTGCCAGCTCACCAGACATACTCTCTGGAAACACCATATATTTT.

The V and J genes are TRBV7-2 and TRBJ1-2; D might be TRBD1 (6 bases). The CDR3 covers 17 residues. The V gene lost 5 bases and the J gene lost 5 bases, with 24 bases spanning the gap. Per the germline V gene, CDR1 is SGHTA and CDR2 is FQGNSA. The CDR3: CASSQGTQLLVSYGYTF. The CDR3 DNA sequence: TGTGCCAGCAGCCAAGGGACACAGCTATTAGTTTCTTATGGCTACACCTTC. The full variable domain, completed using reference TRBV7-2 and TRBJ1-2, is GAGVSQSPSNKVTEKGKDVELRCDPISGHTALYWYRQSLGQGLEFLIYFQGNSAPDKSGLPSDRFSAERTGGSVSTLTIQRTQQEDSAVYLCASSQGTQLLVSYGYTFGSGTRLTVV.

This clone turned up a few times. The chain links TRBV10-2 to TRBJ1-2; 7 bases are shared with TRBD1. CDR1 and CDR2 (germline): WSHSY, SAAADI. After removal of 1 base from V and 2 bases from J, the junction contained 1 base not matched to a gene. The CDR3 has 14 amino acids. Written as DNA, the CDR3 is TGCGCCAGCAGTGAGTTGGGACAGAACTATGGCTACACCTTC. It specifies CASSELGQNYGYTF.

This clone showed up just once. This chain uses TRBV7-9 with TRBJ2-3; the D gene is possibly TRBD2 (6 bases). Germline loops: CDR1 SEHNR, CDR2 FQNEAQ (reference sequence). The V end was cut by 1 base, the J end by 1 base, with 9 bases between. The CDR3 spans 15 residues. CDR3: CASSLGRVRTDTQYF. DNA for the CDR3: TGTGCCAGCAGCTTAGGGAGGGTTCGCACAGATACGCAGTATTTT.

The chain recombines TRBV7-9 with TRBJ2-7; 9 bases line up with TRBD2. The germline V gene encodes CDR1 SEHNR and CDR2 FQNEAQ (reference sequence). This CDR3 is built from 16 residues. J was trimmed by 2 bases and V by 6 bases; bases with no gene match: 11. The CDR3 bases are TGTGCCAGCAGTTCTTTCATGGCGGGAGGGCCCTACGAGCAGTACTTC. Encoded protein: CASSSFMAGGPYEQYF.

About this clone: This sample also contains other DNA sequences that code for the same CDR3. V is TRBV27 and J is TRBJ1-2; 7 positions agree with TRBD1. The V gene end was trimmed by 5 bases and the J gene end by 0 bases; junction bases not matched to a gene: 6. Looked up from germline, CDR1 is MNHEY and CDR2 is SMNVEV (reference sequence). The length of the CDR3 is 15 residues. CDR3 sequence (DNA): TGTGCCAGCAGTCCCGGGACAGCTTCTAACTATGGCTACACCTTC. As protein: CASSPGTASNYGYTF.

V and J are TRBV15 and TRBJ2-1; the D gene is possibly TRBD2 (5 bases). Trimming took off 1 base at V and 8 bases at J, with 15 bases between the two ends. Germline V lookup: CDR1 LNHNV, CDR2 YYDKDF (reference sequence). This CDR3 has 15 residues. CDR3 residues: CATSRAGAWGDEQFF. The CDR3 nucleotides are TGTGCCACCAGCAGAGCCGGAGCGTGGGGAGATGAGCAGTTCTTC.

This chain uses TRBV5-4 with TRBJ1-1; weak D call: TRBD1 (6 bases). Germline V lookup: CDR1 SGHNT, CDR2 YYREEE (reference sequence). Trimming pared 0 bases from V and 2 bases from J, leaving 11 bases between. The CDR3 is made up of 15 amino acids. The CDR3 spells CASSLGPGTNTEAFF. CDR3 DNA: TGTGCCAGCAGCTTGGGACCCGGGACAAACACTGAAGCTTTCTTT.

The J gene is TRBJ1-6, the V gene TRBV27; TRBD1 matches at 7 bases. The CDR3 length is 14 residues. J lost 10 bases, V lost 4 bases, and 7 bases had no gene match. From germline, CDR1 is MNHEY and CDR2 SMNVEV (reference sequence). The CDR3 here is CASSSRQGGSPLHF. The CDR3 DNA follows: TGTGCCAGCAGTTCTCGACAGGGCGGGTCACCCCTCCACTTT.

The chain recombines TRBV6-2 or TRBV6-3 with TRBJ1-5, with TRBD1 matching 8 bases. Germline V gene data show CDR1 as MNHEY and CDR2 as SVGEGT. Trimming removed 1 base from V and 3 bases from J; junction bases left unmatched: 8. The CDR3 has 17 amino acids. For the CDR3, the DNA is TGTGCCAGCAGTTACTTGGTGGGGACAGGATACAATCAGCCCCAGCATTTT. As protein: CASSYLVGTGYNQPQHF.

V usage is TRBV5-1 and J usage is TRBJ2-1, with 7 bases aligning to TRBD1. The CDR3 extends over 13 amino acids. Germline CDR1 is SGHRS and CDR2 is YFSETQ. The V segment lost 4 bases and the J segment 9 bases; nucleotides outside the gene matches: 7. The CDR3 spells CASSPGQPGEQFF. DNA for the CDR3: TGCGCCAGCAGCCCGGGACAGCCCGGTGAGCAGTTCTTC.

V and J are TRBV9 and TRBJ2-7; 8 nucleotides match TRBD1. CDR3 size: 14 residues. Germline-derived CDR1 and CDR2 are SGDLS and YYNGEE. V trimming: 4 bases; J trimming: 6 bases; junction bases outside the gene matches: 9. This CDR3 is CASSPRQGPAEQYF. Here the CDR3 DNA reads TGTGCCAGCAGCCCCCGACAGGGGCCGGCCGAGCAGTACTTC. Supplemented by reference TRBV9 and TRBJ2-7, the full variable domain reads DSGVTQTPKHLITATGQRVTLRCSPRSGDLSVYWYQQSLDQGLQFLIQYYNGEERAKGNILERFSAQQFPDLHSELNLSSLELGDSALYFCASSPRQGPAEQYFGPGTRLTVT.